Listed below are T cell receptor beta chains from one sample, sequenced in a study of shared clonotypes between healthy human individuals. Sequencing used immunoSEQ multiplex PCR; TCRdb keeps in-frame clones, though not all of them. Of around 1.9 million clones in the sample, 85% to 95% are singletons; the top ten hold 1.7%. Sequences were obtained from naive CD8+ T cells from PBMCs. The receptors shown here come from a man in his late teens or twenties in good health. Some clones in this sample may be carry-over from other donors' samples. Both conserved end residues are part of each CDR3. The D gene is left open where the match is weak. Clone size is shown for a subset of rows, as once, few, many or a class of expanded clone.

size,V,J,D,CDR3,DNA
-,TRBV29-1,TRBJ1-1,-,CSVESYRDPFGNTEAFF,TGCAGCGTTGAGTCTTACAGGGACCCTTTCGGGAACACTGAAGCTTTCTTT
few,TRBV7-9,TRBJ1-1,-,CASSFGGAEAFF,TGTGCCAGCAGCTTCGGGGGGGCTGAAGCTTTCTTT
-,TRBV29-1,TRBJ2-2,TRBD1,CSVVRDRATGELFF,TGCAGCGTTGTTCGTGACAGGGCCACCGGGGAGCTGTTTTTT
-,TRBV28,TRBJ1-6,-,CASSLRGVDSPLHF,TGTGCCAGCAGTTTAAGGGGGGTCGATTCACCCCTCCACTTT
-,TRBV10-1,TRBJ2-2,-,CASMGDANTGELFF,TGCGCCAGCATGGGGGATGCGAACACCGGGGAGCTGTTTTTT
-,TRBV11-2,TRBJ2-7,-,CASSLYRQAVGEQYF,TGTGCCAGCAGCTTATATAGACAGGCAGTAGGCGAGCAGTACTTC
-,TRBV27,TRBJ2-7,TRBD1,CASSFRRDRYYEQYF,TGTGCCAGCAGTTTTCGCCGGGACAGGTACTACGAGCAGTACTTC
-,TRBV7-8,TRBJ2-1,TRBD1,CASSSGQGDNEQFF,TGTGCCAGCAGCTCAGGACAGGGGGACAATGAGCAGTTCTTC
-,TRBV9,TRBJ2-5,-,CAIKSGEHQETQYF,TGTGCCATTAAGTCGGGGGAGCACCAAGAGACCCAGTACTTC
-,TRBV7-9,TRBJ2-2,-,CASRSGGKRPGDTGELFF,TGTGCCAGCAGATCCGGGGGCAAACGCCCCGGGGACACCGGGGAGCTGTTTTTT